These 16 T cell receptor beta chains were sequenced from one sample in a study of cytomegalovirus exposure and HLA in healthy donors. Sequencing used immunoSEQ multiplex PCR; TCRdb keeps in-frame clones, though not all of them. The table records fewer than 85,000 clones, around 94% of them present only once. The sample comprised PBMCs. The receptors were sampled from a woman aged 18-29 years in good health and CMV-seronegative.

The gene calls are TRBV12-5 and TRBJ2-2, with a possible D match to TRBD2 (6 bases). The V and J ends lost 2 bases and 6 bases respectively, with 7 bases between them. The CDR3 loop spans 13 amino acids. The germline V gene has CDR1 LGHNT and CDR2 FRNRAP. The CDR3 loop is CASGLRDSGELFF. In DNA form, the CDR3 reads TGTGCTAGTGGTTTGAGGGACTCCGGGGAGCTGTTTTTT.

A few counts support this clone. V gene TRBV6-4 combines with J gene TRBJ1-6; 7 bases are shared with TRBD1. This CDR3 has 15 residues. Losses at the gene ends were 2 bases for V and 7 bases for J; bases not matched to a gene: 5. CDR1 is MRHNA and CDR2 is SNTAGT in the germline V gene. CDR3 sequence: CASSDTGDGNSPLHF. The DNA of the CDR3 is TGTGCCAGCAGTGACACAGGGGATGGGAATTCACCCCTCCACTTT.

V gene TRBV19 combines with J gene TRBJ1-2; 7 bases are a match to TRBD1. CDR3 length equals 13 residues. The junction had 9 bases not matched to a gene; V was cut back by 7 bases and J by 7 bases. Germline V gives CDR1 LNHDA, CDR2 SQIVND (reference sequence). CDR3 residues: CASKGTASGGYTF. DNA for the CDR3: TGTGCCAGTAAAGGGACAGCCAGTGGTGGCTACACCTTC.

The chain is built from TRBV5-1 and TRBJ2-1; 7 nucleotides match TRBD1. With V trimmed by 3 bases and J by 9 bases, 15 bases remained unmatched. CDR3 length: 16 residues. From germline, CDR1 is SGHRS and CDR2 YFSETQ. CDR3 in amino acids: CASSSPSGRGKGEQFF. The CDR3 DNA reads TGCGCCAGCAGCTCCCCCTCGGGCAGGGGGAAGGGTGAGCAGTTCTTC.

CDR3 sequence: CASSPLRTSGGGADTQYF. CDR3 coding DNA: TGTGCCAGCAGCCCCCTGAGGACTAGCGGGGGGGGTGCAGATACGCAGTATTTT. The chain carries TRBV13 and TRBJ2-3; 15 bases are a match to TRBD2. CDR1 and CDR2 (germline): PRHDT, FYEKMQ (reference sequence). V gave up 5 bases and J gave up 4 bases; unmatched junction bases: 10. This CDR3 spans 18 amino acids.

The chain's CDR3 is CASSRVSGKNTQYF. For the CDR3, the DNA is TGTGCCAGCAGCAGGGTCTCGGGCAAGAATACGCAGTATTTT. The rearrangement links TRBV25-1 to TRBJ2-3; D perhaps matches TRBD1 (5 bases). Germline V gives CDR1 MGHDK, CDR2 SYGVNS. Trimming stripped 6 bases from V and 7 bases from J, with 17 bases between. CDR3 length equals 14 residues. Full variable domain (outside the CDR3, taken from reference TRBV25-1 and TRBJ2-3): EADIYQTPRYLVIGTGKKITLECSQTMGHDKMYWYQQDPGMELHLIHYSYGVNSTEKGDLSSESTVSRIRTEHFPLTLESARPSHTSQYLCASSRVSGKNTQYFGPGTRLTVL.

This CDR3 reads CASSPPSPRINTGELFF. The CDR3 coding sequence is TGTGCCAGCTCCCCCCCAAGTCCCAGAATTAACACCGGGGAGCTGTTTTTT. V usage is TRBV18 and J usage is TRBJ2-2, with unresolved D. V was shortened by 6 bases and J by 2 bases, with 19 bases between the two germline ends. There are 17 residues in the CDR3. Germline values: CDR1 KGHSH, CDR2 LQKENI.

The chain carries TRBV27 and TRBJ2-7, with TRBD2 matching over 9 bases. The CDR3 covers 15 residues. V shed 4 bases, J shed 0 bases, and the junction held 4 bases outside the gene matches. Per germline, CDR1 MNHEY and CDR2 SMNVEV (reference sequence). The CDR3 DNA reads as TGTGCCAGCAGTTCTAGCGGGGCCAACTCCTACGAGCAGTACTTC. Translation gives CASSSSGANSYEQYF.

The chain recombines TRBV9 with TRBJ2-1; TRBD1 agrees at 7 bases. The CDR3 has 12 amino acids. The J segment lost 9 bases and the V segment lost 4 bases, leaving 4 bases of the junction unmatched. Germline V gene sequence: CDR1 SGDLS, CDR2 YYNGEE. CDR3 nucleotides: TGTGCCAGCAGCACCCCAGGGGGTGAGCAGTTCTTC. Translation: CASSTPGGEQFF.

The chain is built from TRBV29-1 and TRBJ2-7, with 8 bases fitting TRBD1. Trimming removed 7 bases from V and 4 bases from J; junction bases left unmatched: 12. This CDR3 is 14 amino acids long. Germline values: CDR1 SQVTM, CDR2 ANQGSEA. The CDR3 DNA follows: TGCAGCGCCGCTCGGGCAGGGGGCTCGTACGAGCAGTACTTC. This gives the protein CSAARAGGSYEQYF.

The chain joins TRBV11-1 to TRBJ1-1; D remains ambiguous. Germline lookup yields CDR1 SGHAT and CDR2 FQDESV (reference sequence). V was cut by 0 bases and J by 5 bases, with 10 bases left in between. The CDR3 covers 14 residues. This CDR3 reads CASSLAPGWTEAFF. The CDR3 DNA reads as TGTGCCAGCAGCTTAGCGCCGGGTTGGACTGAAGCTTTCTTT.

The CDR3 bases are TGTGCCTGGACCGGACAGGCGCACTCTGGAAACACCATATATTTT. Translated, it gives CAWTGQAHSGNTIYF. This chain links TRBV30 with TRBJ1-3; TRBD1 matches at 7 bases. Germline loops: CDR1 GTSNPN, CDR2 SVGIG (reference sequence). The length of the CDR3 is 15 residues. Losses at the gene ends were 4 bases for V and 0 bases for J; bases not matched to a gene: 6. The variable domain in full, completed from reference TRBV30 and TRBJ1-3, reads SQTIHQWPATLVQPVGSPLSLECTVEGTSNPNLYWYRQAAGRGLQLLFYSVGIGQISSEVPQNLSASRPQDRQFILSSKKLLLSDSGFYLCAWTGQAHSGNTIYFGEGSWLTVV.

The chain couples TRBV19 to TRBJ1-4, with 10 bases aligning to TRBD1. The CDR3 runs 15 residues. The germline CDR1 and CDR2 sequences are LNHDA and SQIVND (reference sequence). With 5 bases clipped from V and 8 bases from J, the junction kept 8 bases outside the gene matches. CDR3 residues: CASSPGTGDTEKLFF. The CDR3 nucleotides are TGTGCCAGTAGTCCCGGGACAGGGGATACCGAAAAACTGTTTTTT.

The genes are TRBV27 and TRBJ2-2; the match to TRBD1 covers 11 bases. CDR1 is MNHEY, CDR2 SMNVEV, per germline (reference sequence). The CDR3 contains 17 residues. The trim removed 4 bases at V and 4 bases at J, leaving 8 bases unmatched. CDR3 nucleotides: TGTGCCAGCAGTTCAAAGAAGGGACAGGGGGGCACCGGGGAGCTGTTTTTT. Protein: CASSSKKGQGGTGELFF.

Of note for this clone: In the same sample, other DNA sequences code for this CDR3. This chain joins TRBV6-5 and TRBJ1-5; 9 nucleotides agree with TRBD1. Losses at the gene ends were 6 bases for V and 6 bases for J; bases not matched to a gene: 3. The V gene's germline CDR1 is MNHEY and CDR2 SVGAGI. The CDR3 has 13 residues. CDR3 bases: TGTGCCAGCAGCCGGGACAGGGCTCAGCCCCAGCATTTT. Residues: CASSRDRAQPQHF.

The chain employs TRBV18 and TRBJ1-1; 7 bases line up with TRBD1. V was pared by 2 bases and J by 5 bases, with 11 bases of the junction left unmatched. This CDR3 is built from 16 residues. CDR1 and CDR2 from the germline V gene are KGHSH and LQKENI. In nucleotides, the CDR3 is TGTGCCAGCTCACCAATCGTAGCAGGGGGAAAAACTGAAGCTTTCTTT. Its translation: CASSPIVAGGKTEAFF.